This TCR beta chain was identified during a study of shared clonotypes between healthy human individuals. Every donor, a Caucasian adult, lived in Nashville, Tennessee. The CDR3 runs to 16 residues. Data came from immunoSEQ multiplex PCR; TCRdb stores just in-frame clones and leaves some out. The sample has around 1.5 million clones, 98% seen once; the top ten hold roughly 0.45%. V is TRBV21-1 and J is TRBJ2-7; the table's D call, TRBD2, was not checked against the DNA. TRBV21-1 is a listed pseudogene. Sequencing was done on a sample of naive CD4+ T cells sorted from blood. Subset reported: CD45RA+ positively selected. The clonotype was recovered from a man in his thirties or forties in good health. This chain's CDR3 is CASSKDRFPRGYEQYF. The CDR3 region has the DNA TGTGCCAGCAGCAAAGACCGATTTCCGCGAGGGTACGAGCAGTACTTC.